The present T cell receptor beta chain was sequenced within a study of spatial heterogeneity in lung cancer. For the study at large: Among detected sequences, beta-chain ones consistently exceeded alpha-chain ones in number. From matched bulk RNA-seq came a T cell module score, which showed a strong correlation with TCR transcript counts in tumor regions.

Documented time point: sample taken at primary tumor resection. Whole RNA, which was extracted from tumor, nontumor lung tissue or frozen PBMC, was sequenced without any cell sorting. The V gene end was trimmed by 6 bases and the J gene end by 5 bases; junction bases not matched to a gene: 12. The CDR3 has 16 amino acids. CDR1 is SNHLY and CDR2 is FYNNEI in the germline V gene. Points from the study as a whole: One measure, the expanded intratumoral alpha and beta TCR count, tracked tumor mutation counts.

This clonotype was observed at least ten times. The antigen is undetermined. Individual TCR cDNA molecules each bore their own unique molecular identifier. Using its own MiXCR run on the 5' RACE reads, TCRdb lists one record per CDR3 protein. Of fewer than 5,500 distinct CDR3 sequences detected, about 7% appear once; the ten largest clones hold roughly a quarter. Sample: lung tumor tissue, taken at surgery. The V call is TRBV2, the J call TRBJ2-2; the match to TRBD2 covers 7 bases. The sequence derives from a male donor with early-stage non-small cell lung cancer. The CDR3 nucleotides are TGTGCCAGCAGCGGGAGCGGGGTCGGAGAGACCGGGGAGCTGTTTTTT. The encoded protein is CASSGSGVGETGELFF.